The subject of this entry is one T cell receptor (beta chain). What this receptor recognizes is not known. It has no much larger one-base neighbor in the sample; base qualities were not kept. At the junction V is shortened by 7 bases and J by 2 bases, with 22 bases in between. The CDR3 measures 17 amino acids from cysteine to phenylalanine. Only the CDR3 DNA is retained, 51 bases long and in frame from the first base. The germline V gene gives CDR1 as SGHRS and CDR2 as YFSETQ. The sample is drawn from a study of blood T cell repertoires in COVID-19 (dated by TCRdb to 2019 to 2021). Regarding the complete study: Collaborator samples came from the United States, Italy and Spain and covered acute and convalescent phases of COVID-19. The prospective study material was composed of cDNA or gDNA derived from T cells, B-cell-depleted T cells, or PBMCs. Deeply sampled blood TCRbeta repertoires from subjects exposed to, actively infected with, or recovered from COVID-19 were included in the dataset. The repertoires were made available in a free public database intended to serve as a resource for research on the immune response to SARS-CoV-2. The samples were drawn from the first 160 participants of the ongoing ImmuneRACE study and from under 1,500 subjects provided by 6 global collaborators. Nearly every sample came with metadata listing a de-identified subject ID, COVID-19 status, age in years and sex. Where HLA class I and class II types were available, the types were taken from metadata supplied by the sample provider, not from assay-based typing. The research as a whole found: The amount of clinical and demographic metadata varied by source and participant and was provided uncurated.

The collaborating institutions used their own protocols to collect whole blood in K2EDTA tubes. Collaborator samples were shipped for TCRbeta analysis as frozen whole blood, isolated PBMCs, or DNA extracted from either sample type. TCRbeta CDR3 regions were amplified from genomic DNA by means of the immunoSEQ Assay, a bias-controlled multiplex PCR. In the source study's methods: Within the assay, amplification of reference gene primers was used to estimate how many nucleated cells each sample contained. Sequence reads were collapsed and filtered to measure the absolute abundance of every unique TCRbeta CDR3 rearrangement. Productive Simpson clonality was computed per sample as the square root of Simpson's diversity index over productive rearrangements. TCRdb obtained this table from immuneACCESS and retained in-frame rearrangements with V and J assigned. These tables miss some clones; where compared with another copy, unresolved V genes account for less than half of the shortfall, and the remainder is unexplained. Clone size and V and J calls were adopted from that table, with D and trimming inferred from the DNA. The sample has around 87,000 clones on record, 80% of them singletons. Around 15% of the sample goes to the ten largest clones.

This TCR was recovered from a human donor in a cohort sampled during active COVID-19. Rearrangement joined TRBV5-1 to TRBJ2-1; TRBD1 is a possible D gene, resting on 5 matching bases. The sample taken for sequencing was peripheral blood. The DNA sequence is TGCGCCAGCGGATTAAGTAATGGGCAGGGTACCTACAATGAGCAGTTCTTC. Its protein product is CASGLSNGQGTYNEQFF.